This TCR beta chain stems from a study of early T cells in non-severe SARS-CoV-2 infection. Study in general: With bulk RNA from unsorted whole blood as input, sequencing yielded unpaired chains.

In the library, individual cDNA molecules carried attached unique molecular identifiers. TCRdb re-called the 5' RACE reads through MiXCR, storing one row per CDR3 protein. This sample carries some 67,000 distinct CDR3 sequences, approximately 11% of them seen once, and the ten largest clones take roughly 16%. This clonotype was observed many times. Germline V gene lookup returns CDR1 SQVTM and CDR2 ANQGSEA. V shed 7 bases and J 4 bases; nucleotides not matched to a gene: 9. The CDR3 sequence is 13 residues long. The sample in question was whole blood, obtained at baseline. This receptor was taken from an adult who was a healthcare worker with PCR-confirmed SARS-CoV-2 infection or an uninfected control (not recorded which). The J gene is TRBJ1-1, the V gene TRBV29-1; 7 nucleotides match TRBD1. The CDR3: CSARGQAPTEAFF. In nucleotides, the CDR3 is TGCAGCGCGAGAGGACAGGCCCCCACTGAAGCTTTCTTT.